This TCR beta chain originates from a study of response to subunit inactivated influenza vaccine. From the RT-PCR reads, TCRdb called clonotypes with MiXCR, one entry per CDR3 protein. This table holds 550,000 to 650,000 distinct CDR3 sequences, 12% found once. This clonotype was found a few times. The antigen is not known. Study-wide results and limits: Few additional T cells are recruited per seasonal influenza vaccination, authors suggested.

The CDR3 consists of 13 residues. Germline-derived CDR1 and CDR2 are ENHRY and SYGVKD. Trimming cost V 6 bases and J 4 bases; bases outside gene matches: 2. The TCR was taken from a man in his fifties who received an inactivated influenza vaccine. The chain is built from TRBV10-3 and TRBJ1-4; TRBD1 matches at 7 bases. The source was PBMCs from blood, collected on the day of vaccination. The chain's CDR3 is CAIRGQNNEKLFF. The CDR3 region has the DNA TGTGCCATCAGGGGACAGAATAATGAAAAACTGTTTTTT.